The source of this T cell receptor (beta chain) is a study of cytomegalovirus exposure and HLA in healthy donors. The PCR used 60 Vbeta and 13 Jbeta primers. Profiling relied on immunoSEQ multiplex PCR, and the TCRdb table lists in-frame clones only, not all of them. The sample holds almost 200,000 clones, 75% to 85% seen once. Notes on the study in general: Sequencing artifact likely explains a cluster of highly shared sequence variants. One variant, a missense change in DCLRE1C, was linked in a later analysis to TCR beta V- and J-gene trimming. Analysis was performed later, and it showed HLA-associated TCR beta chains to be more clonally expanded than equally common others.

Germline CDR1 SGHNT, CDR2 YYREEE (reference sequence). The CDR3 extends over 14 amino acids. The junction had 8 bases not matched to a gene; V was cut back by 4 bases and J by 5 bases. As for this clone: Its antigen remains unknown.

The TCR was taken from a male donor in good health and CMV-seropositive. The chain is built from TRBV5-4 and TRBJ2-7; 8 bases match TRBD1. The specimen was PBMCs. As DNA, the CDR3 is TGTGCCAGCAGCCTCCGGACAGGGAGGAACGAGCAGTACTTC. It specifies CASSLRTGRNEQYF.